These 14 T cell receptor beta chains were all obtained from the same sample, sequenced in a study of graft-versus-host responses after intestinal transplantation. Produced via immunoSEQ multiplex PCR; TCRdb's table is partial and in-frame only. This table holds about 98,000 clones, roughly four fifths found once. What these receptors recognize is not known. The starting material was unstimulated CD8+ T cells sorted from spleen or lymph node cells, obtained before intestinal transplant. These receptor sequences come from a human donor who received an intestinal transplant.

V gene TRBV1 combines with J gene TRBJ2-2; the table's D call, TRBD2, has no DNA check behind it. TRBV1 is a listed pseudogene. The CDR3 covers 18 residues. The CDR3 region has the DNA TGCACCAGCAGCCAAATCGGACTAGCGGTCGCGAACACCGGGGAGCTGTTTTTT. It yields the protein CTSSQIGLAVANTGELFF.

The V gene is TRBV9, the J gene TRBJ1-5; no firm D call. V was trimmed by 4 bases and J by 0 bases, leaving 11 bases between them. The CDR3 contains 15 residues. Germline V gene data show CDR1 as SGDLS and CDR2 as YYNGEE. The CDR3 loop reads CASSIRDYSNQPQHF. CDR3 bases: TGTGCCAGCAGCATCAGAGACTATAGCAATCAGCCCCAGCATTTT.

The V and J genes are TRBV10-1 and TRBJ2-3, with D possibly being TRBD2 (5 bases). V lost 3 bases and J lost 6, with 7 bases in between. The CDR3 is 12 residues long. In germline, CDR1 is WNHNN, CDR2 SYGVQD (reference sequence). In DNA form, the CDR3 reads TGCGCCAGCAGTGACACGGGGGATACGCAGTATTTT. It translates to CASSDTGDTQYF.

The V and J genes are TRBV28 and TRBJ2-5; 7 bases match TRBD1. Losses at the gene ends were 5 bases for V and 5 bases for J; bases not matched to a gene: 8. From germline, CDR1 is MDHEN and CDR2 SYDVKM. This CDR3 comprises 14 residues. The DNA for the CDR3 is TGTGCCAGCAGTCGAGGAACAGGGGAGGAGACCCAGTACTTC. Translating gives CASSRGTGEETQYF.

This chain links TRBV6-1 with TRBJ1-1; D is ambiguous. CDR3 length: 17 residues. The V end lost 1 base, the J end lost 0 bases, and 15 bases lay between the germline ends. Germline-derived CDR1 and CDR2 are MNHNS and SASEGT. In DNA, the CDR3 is TGTGCCAGCAGTGAAGACAGCCTTTACGTAATGAACACTGAAGCTTTCTTT. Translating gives CASSEDSLYVMNTEAFF.

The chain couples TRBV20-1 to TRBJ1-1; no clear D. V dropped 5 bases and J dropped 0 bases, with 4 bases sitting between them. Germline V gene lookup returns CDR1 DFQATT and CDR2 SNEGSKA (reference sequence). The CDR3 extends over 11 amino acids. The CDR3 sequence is CSAQLNTEAFF. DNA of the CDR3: TGCAGTGCTCAGTTGAACACTGAAGCTTTCTTT.

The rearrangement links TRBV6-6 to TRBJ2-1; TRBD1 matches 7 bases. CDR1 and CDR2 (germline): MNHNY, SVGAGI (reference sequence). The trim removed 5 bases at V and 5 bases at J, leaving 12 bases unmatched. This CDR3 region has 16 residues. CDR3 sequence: CASSRTGTVYHNEQFF. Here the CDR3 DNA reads TGTGCCAGCAGTCGAACCGGGACAGTGTACCACAATGAGCAGTTCTTC.

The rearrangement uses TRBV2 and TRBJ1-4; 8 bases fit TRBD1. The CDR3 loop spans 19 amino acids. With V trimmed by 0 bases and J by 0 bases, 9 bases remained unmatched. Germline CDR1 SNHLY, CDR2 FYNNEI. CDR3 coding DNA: TGTGCCAGCAGTGAAGCGCCGCCCAGGGGGCTTGCAACTAATGAAAAACTGTTTTTT. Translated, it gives CASSEAPPRGLATNEKLFF.

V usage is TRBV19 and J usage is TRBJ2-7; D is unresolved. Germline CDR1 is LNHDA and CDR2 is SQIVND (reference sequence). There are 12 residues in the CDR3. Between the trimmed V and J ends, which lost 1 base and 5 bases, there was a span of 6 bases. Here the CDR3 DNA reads TGTGCCAGTAGTATAGGGCCTCACGAGCAGTACTTC. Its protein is CASSIGPHEQYF.

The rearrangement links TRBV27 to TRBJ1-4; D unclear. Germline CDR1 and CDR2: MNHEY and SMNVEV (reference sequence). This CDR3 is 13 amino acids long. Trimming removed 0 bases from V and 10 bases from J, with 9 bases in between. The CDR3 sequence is CASSLSWEGKLFF. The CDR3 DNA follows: TGTGCCAGCAGTTTATCGTGGGAGGGAAAACTGTTTTTT.

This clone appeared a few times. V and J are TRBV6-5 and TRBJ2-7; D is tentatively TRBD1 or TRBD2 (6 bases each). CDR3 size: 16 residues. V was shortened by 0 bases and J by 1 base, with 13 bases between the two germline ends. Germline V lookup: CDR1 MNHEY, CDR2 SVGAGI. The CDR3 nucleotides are TGTGCCAGCAGTTACTCGTGGGGGGCGAGGTCCTACGAGCAGTACTTC. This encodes CASSYSWGARSYEQYF.

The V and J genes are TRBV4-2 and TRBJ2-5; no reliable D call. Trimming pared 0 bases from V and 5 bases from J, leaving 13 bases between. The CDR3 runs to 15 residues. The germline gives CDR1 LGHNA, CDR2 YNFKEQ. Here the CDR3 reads CASSQDHPTAETQYF. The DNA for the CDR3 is TGTGCCAGCAGCCAAGATCATCCTACCGCGGAGACCCAGTACTTC.

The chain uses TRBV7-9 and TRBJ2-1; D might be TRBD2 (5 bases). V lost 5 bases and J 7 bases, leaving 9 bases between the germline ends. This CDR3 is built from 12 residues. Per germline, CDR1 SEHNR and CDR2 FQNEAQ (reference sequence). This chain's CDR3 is CASSLGVNEQFF. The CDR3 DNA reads TGTGCCAGCAGCCTCGGGGTGAATGAGCAGTTCTTC.

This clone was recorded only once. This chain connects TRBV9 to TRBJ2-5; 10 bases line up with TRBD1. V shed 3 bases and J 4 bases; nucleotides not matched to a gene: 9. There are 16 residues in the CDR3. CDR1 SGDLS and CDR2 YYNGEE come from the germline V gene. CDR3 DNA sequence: TGTGCCAGCAGCGCATACCCGGGACAGGGGATAGAGACCCAGTACTTC. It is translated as CASSAYPGQGIETQYF.